Below are 17 T cell receptor beta chains sequenced from a single sample in a study of Tregs in tolerant kidney transplant recipients. The protocol was immunoSEQ multiplex PCR, while the TCRdb copy is restricted to in-frame clones and leaves out a portion. The sample includes about 87,000 clones, roughly 93% of them seen just once. The specimen was CD4+ T cells from blood, collected before the transplant. These receptor sequences come from a human donor who received a combined kidney and bone marrow transplant.

The rearrangement uses TRBV6-5 and TRBJ1-1; maybe TRBD1 (5 bases). This CDR3 spans 12 amino acids. Trimming shortened V by 6 bases and J by 8 bases, and 13 bases separated the two germline ends. The germline V gene encodes CDR1 MNHEY and CDR2 SVGAGI. The CDR3 is CASRDNSGEAFF. Written as DNA, the CDR3 is TGTGCCAGCAGGGACAACTCCGGGGAAGCTTTCTTT.

J is TRBJ2-1 and V is TRBV7-2; TRBD2 agrees at 7 bases. J lost 5 bases, V lost 5 bases, and 9 bases had no gene match. The CDR3 sequence is 15 residues long. Germline loops: CDR1 SGHTA, CDR2 FQGNSA. The CDR3 DNA sequence: TGTGCCAGCAGCAGCGGCGGGGGTCGCCACAATGAGCAGTTCTTC. The encoded protein is CASSSGGGRHNEQFF. Together with reference TRBV7-2 and TRBJ2-1, the CDR3 gives the full variable domain: GAGVSQSPSNKVTEKGKDVELRCDPISGHTALYWYRQSLGQGLEFLIYFQGNSAPDKSGLPSDRFSAERTGGSVSTLTIQRTQQEDSAVYLCASSSGGGRHNEQFFGPGTRLTVL.

The chain recombines TRBV25-1 with TRBJ2-1, with 14 bases that match TRBD2. The CDR3 length is 17 residues. CDR1 and CDR2 (germline): MGHDK, SYGVNS. With 5 bases clipped from V and 4 bases from J, the junction kept 7 bases outside the gene matches. CDR3 in DNA: TGTGCCAGCAGTACCTATGGGACTAGCGGGGGATACAATGAGCAGTTCTTC. Translated: CASSTYGTSGGYNEQFF.

DNA of the CDR3: TGTGCCAGCAGCGAAAGATTTACAGGGTCGGTCAGCACTGAAGCTTTCTTT. It is translated as CASSERFTGSVSTEAFF. The gene calls are TRBV7-8 and TRBJ1-1; D possibly corresponds to TRBD1 (6 bases). The V end was cut by 5 bases, the J end by 4 bases, with 23 bases between. The CDR3 has 17 residues. Germline V gene data show CDR1 as SGHVS and CDR2 as FQNEAQ.

This chain links TRBV5-5 with TRBJ1-2; no clear D. The germline CDR1 and CDR2 sequences are SGHKS and YYEKEE (reference sequence). V gave up 4 bases and J gave up 8 bases, with 21 bases separating them. The CDR3 length is 15 residues. The CDR3: CASSRTAGISAGYTF. The CDR3 coding sequence is TGTGCCAGCAGCCGAACCGCGGGGATCTCGGCGGGCTACACCTTC.

This chain links TRBV5-8 with TRBJ1-5; no clear D gene. In germline, CDR1 is SGHTS, CDR2 YDEGEE. Trimming took 4 bases from V and 5 from J, leaving 10 bases between them. The CDR3 consists of 13 residues. The DNA for the CDR3 is TGTGCCAGCAGCGGTAGATCGGATCAGCCCCAGCATTTT. Amino acids: CASSGRSDQPQHF. The full variable domain, completed using reference TRBV5-8 and TRBJ1-5, is EAGVTQSPTHLIKTRGQQATLRCSPISGHTSVYWYQQALGLGLQFLLWYDEGEERNRGNFPPRFSGRQFPNYSSELNVNALELEDSALYLCASSGRSDQPQHFGDGTRLSIL.

This chain connects TRBV18 to TRBJ1-5; no definite D call. CDR1 and CDR2 from the germline V gene are KGHSH and LQKENI. V was shortened by 5 bases and J by 7 bases, with 15 bases between the two germline ends. The CDR3 totals 14 residues. The CDR3: CASSGRHGGQPQHF. The DNA of the CDR3 is TGTGCCAGCTCAGGGAGACATGGTGGACAGCCCCAGCATTTT.

This chain connects TRBV11-3 to TRBJ2-7, with 8 bases fitting TRBD1. The germline gives CDR1 SGHNT, CDR2 YENEEA. The J segment lost 6 bases and the V segment lost 3 bases, leaving 7 bases of the junction unmatched. The CDR3 contains 14 residues. The CDR3 region is CASSFRQGFREQYF. The CDR3 nucleotides read TGTGCCAGCAGCTTCCGACAGGGGTTTCGCGAGCAGTACTTC.

The genes are TRBV11-3 and TRBJ1-3, with D maybe TRBD1 (6 bases). V shed 5 bases and J shed 1 base, with 15 bases lying between them. The germline V gene encodes CDR1 SGHNT and CDR2 YENEEA. The CDR3 has 16 amino acids. The CDR3 protein is CASSPRTGKSGNTIYF. The CDR3 coding sequence is TGTGCCAGCAGCCCAAGAACAGGGAAATCTGGAAACACCATATATTTT.

The chain combines TRBV7-9 with TRBJ2-2; D gene unclear. Trimming took 1 base from V and 6 from J, leaving 6 bases between them. This CDR3 contains 13 residues. The germline CDR1 and CDR2 sequences are SEHNR and FQNEAQ (reference sequence). The CDR3 reads CASSLVAPGELFF. The DNA of the CDR3 is TGTGCCAGCAGCTTAGTAGCCCCCGGGGAGCTGTTTTTT.

This chain connects TRBV6-6 to TRBJ1-3; D is unresolved. Trimming pared 5 bases from V and 0 bases from J, leaving 14 bases between. This CDR3 contains 16 residues. Germline V CDR1 and CDR2: MNHNY, SVGAGI (reference sequence). CDR3 sequence reads: CASSRITTNSGNTIYF. CDR3 DNA: TGTGCCAGCAGTCGAATTACAACAAACTCTGGAAACACCATATATTTT.

The chain uses TRBV6-5 and TRBJ2-1; D remains unclear. Trimming took off 4 bases at V and 8 bases at J, with 9 bases between the two ends. The CDR3 length is 12 residues. Germline V gene data show CDR1 as MNHEY and CDR2 as SVGAGI. CDR3 sequence reads: CASSSLVDEQFF. For the CDR3, the DNA is TGTGCCAGCAGTTCTTTAGTGGATGAGCAGTTCTTC.

The chain links TRBV19 to TRBJ1-5; 8 bases line up with TRBD1. Germline values: CDR1 LNHDA, CDR2 SQIVND (reference sequence). Germline trimming cut 5 bases from V and 1 base from J; bases unmatched to any gene: 4. This CDR3 is built from 15 residues. The CDR3 loop reads CASSPRGLSNQPQHF. Written as DNA, the CDR3 is TGTGCCAGTAGTCCCAGGGGGCTGAGCAATCAGCCCCAGCATTTT. Drawing the rest from reference TRBV19 and TRBJ1-5, the complete variable domain is DGGITQSPKYLFRKEGQNVTLSCEQNLNHDAMYWYRQDPGQGLRLIYYSQIVNDFQKGDIAEGYSVSREKKESFPLTVTSAQKNPTAFYLCASSPRGLSNQPQHFGDGTRLSIL.

The DNA of the CDR3 is TGTGCCAGTAGTATAAACCGAGGTACTGAAGCTTTCTTT. Amino acid sequence: CASSINRGTEAFF. The chain joins TRBV19 to TRBJ1-1; D call uncertain. Looked up from germline, CDR1 is LNHDA and CDR2 is SQIVND (reference sequence). CDR3 size: 13 residues. Trimming removed 2 bases from V and 5 bases from J, with 9 bases in between.

The rearrangement joins TRBV7-9 to TRBJ1-2; 9 bases map to TRBD1. This CDR3 is built from 14 residues. The germline V gene encodes CDR1 SEHNR and CDR2 FQNEAQ (reference sequence). The trim removed 3 bases at V and 10 bases at J, leaving 9 bases unmatched. The CDR3: CASSLHRDRALYTF. Here the CDR3 DNA reads TGTGCCAGCAGCTTGCACCGGGACAGGGCCCTCTACACCTTC.

The J gene is TRBJ2-2, the V gene TRBV7-3; the D is unclear. The CDR3 runs 13 residues. CDR1 is SGHTA and CDR2 is FQGTGA in the germline V gene. V lost 6 bases to trimming and J lost 5 bases, with 10 bases between them. The CDR3 sequence is CASRTENTGELFF. CDR3 bases: TGTGCCAGCAGAACTGAAAATACCGGGGAGCTGTTTTTT.

The rearrangement joins TRBV2 to TRBJ2-5; 9 bases are shared with TRBD2. The CDR3 spans 14 residues. The V and J ends lost 3 bases and 6 bases, in that order; junction bases with no gene match: 5. The germline V gene has CDR1 SNHLY and CDR2 FYNNEI. The CDR3 DNA reads as TGTGCCAGCAGTGAGGGGACTAGCCGCAAGACCCAGTACTTC. This gives the protein CASSEGTSRKTQYF.